These 28 T cell receptor beta chains came from one sample sequenced in a study of cytomegalovirus exposure and HLA in healthy donors. With 60 Vbeta and 13 Jbeta primers, the PCR was carried out. Generated by immunoSEQ multiplex PCR, the TCRdb table keeps only in-frame clones and is missing some. The sample shows roughly 93,000 clones, 76% of them seen only once. The sequencing sample was made of PBMCs. Every receptor here comes from a man between 35 and 55 years old in good health and CMV-seronegative.

This rearrangement joins TRBV5-1 to TRBJ2-7; 9 bases are shared with TRBD1. Germline-derived CDR1 and CDR2 are SGHRS and YFSETQ. This CDR3 is 15 amino acids long. Trimming at V came to 3 bases and at J to 2 bases, leaving 6 bases not matched to a gene. The CDR3 DNA reads as TGCGCCAGCAGCTGGGGGACAGGGATTACCTACGAGCAGTACTTC. Translation: CASSWGTGITYEQYF.

The chain joins TRBV9 to TRBJ2-4, with TRBD2 as a possible D gene (6 bases). This CDR3 comprises 13 residues. Germline V CDR1 and CDR2: SGDLS, YYNGEE. V lost 3 bases to trimming and J lost 6 bases, with 10 bases between them. Here the CDR3 DNA reads TGTGCCAGCAGCGGACGGGGGACAAACATTCAGTACTTC. This codes for CASSGRGTNIQYF.

The V call is TRBV7-2, the J call TRBJ2-7; D possibly corresponds to TRBD1 (6 bases). CDR1 is SGHTA and CDR2 is FQGNSA in the germline V gene. V lost 4 bases and J 2 bases, leaving 15 bases between the germline ends. This CDR3 contains 15 residues. The CDR3 sequence is CASSSTGPGAYEQYF. CDR3 DNA sequence: TGTGCCAGCAGCTCTACAGGGCCCGGAGCCTACGAGCAGTACTTC.

On this clone: At the DNA level, this CDR3 is encoded by other sequences in the same sample as well. The CDR3 reads CASSLHRSDSPLHF. The CDR3 nucleotides read TGCGCCAGCAGCTTGCATAGGAGCGATTCACCCCTCCACTTT. The chain links TRBV5-1 to TRBJ1-6; D gene unclear. The CDR3 sequence is 14 residues long. The ends were cut back, 1 base at V and 8 bases at J, with 10 bases in the middle. The germline V gene has CDR1 SGHRS and CDR2 YFSETQ.

The V call is TRBV7-3, the J call TRBJ2-7; 7 bases are a match to TRBD1. Per germline, CDR1 SGHTA and CDR2 FQGTGA. The CDR3 is 16 residues long. The ends lost 5 bases at V and 0 bases at J; junction bases unmatched: 10. In DNA, the CDR3 is TGTGCCAGCAGCGTTAAGGGGGCAGGGGTCTCCTACGAGCAGTACTTC. It codes for CASSVKGAGVSYEQYF.

CDR3 nucleotides: TGTGCCAGCAGCTTAGATTCCCATTACACTGAAGCTTTCTTT. Its translation: CASSLDSHYTEAFF. The chain is built from TRBV11-2 and TRBJ1-1; no firm D call. This CDR3 is built from 14 residues. Germline assignment: CDR1 SGHAT and CDR2 FQNNGV. Trimming removed 0 bases at V and 3 bases at J, with 8 bases between.

The chain couples TRBV19 to TRBJ1-5; perhaps TRBD1 as D (5 bases). The CDR3 is 15 amino acids. Trimming took 3 bases from V and 7 from J, leaving 16 bases between them. The V gene's germline CDR1 is LNHDA and CDR2 SQIVND (reference sequence). The CDR3: CASSIGPGSAQPQHF. Here the CDR3 DNA reads TGTGCCAGTAGTATTGGGCCAGGGTCGGCCCAGCCCCAGCATTTT.

The rearrangement uses TRBV9 and TRBJ2-7; D is ambiguous. Trimming shortened V by 0 bases and J by 0 bases, and 13 bases separated the two germline ends. In germline, CDR1 is SGDLS, CDR2 YYNGEE. The CDR3 length is 16 residues. Here the CDR3 DNA reads TGTGCCAGCAGCGTAGACCAGGCAGGCCTCTCCTACGAGCAGTACTTC. Its translation is CASSVDQAGLSYEQYF. Supplemented by reference TRBV9 and TRBJ2-7, the full variable domain reads DSGVTQTPKHLITATGQRVTLRCSPRSGDLSVYWYQQSLDQGLQFLIQYYNGEERAKGNILERFSAQQFPDLHSELNLSSLELGDSALYFCASSVDQAGLSYEQYFGPGTRLTVT.

This clone is a singleton in its sample. V usage is TRBV13 and J usage is TRBJ2-5; D ambiguous. The DNA matches TRBJ2-7 better at its end, which makes the J call doubtful. The germline V gene has CDR1 PRHDT and CDR2 FYEKMQ (reference sequence). This CDR3 region has 12 residues. The CDR3 spells CASSGAPYEQYF. In DNA form, the CDR3 reads TGTGCCAGCAGCGGAGCGCCCTACGAGCAGTACTTC.

This rearrangement joins TRBV6-5 to TRBJ1-2; D not resolved. The V gene's germline CDR1 is MNHEY and CDR2 SVGAGI. There are 14 residues in the CDR3. The germline V and J ends were trimmed by 4 bases and 4 bases, with 13 bases remaining between them. Here the CDR3 DNA reads TGTGCCAGCAGTTCCCCGGGAGGCCGCTATGGCTACACCTTC. Translation gives CASSSPGGRYGYTF.

The rearrangement uses TRBV5-1 and TRBJ1-3; D is unresolved. The germline V and J ends were trimmed by 4 bases and 0 bases, with 11 bases remaining between them. This CDR3 has 15 amino acids. Germline-derived CDR1 and CDR2 are SGHRS and YFSETQ. The CDR3 nucleotides are TGCGCCAGCAGCAGAGGAGCTTTCTCTGGAAACACCATATATTTT. It yields the protein CASSRGAFSGNTIYF.

The rearrangement uses TRBV27 and TRBJ2-5; 11 bases map to TRBD2. The assigned J gene may be wrong: the sequence end matches TRBJ2-7 better. CDR3 size: 14 residues. Germline V gene data show CDR1 as MNHEY and CDR2 as SMNVEV (reference sequence). The CDR3: CASSLAGGIHEQYF. The CDR3 nucleotides are TGTGCCAGCAGTCTAGCGGGGGGCATCCACGAGCAGTACTTC.

The chain is built from TRBV10-3 and TRBJ2-3; D not resolved. Germline CDR1 reads ENHRY; CDR2 reads SYGVKD. The CDR3 loop spans 15 amino acids. Trimming cost V 5 bases and J 1 base, with 13 bases left between them. The CDR3 bases are TGTGCCATCAGTATACCCAGGCAAGGCACAGATACGCAGTATTTT. Translated, it gives CAISIPRQGTDTQYF.

This clone was observed a handful of times. The V gene is TRBV5-1, the J gene TRBJ1-6; D not certain. Germline CDR1 and CDR2: SGHRS and YFSETQ. The CDR3 spans 13 residues. Trimming left V 1 base short and J 8 bases short, with 7 bases between. The CDR3 DNA reads TGCGCCAGCAGCTTGTCAGAAGATTCACCCCTCCACTTT. This encodes CASSLSEDSPLHF.

CDR3 in amino acids: CASSYLDSGELFF. The CDR3 DNA reads TGTGCCAGCAGTTACCTGGACAGCGGGGAGCTGTTTTTT. J is TRBJ2-2 and V is TRBV6-5; a weak D match, TRBD1 (6 bases). CDR1 and CDR2 (germline): MNHEY, SVGAGI. CDR3 length: 13 residues. V lost 2 bases and J 7 bases, leaving 8 bases between the germline ends.

The CDR3 DNA sequence: TGTGCCAGCAGCTTACTAGCGGGGGACACCGGGGAGCTGTTTTTT. Amino acid sequence: CASSLLAGDTGELFF. The gene calls are TRBV6-6 and TRBJ2-2; 11 bases map to TRBD2. V trimming: 6 bases; J trimming: 3 bases; junction bases outside the gene matches: 3. CDR1 is MNHNY, CDR2 SVGAGI, per germline (reference sequence). This CDR3 spans 15 amino acids.

CDR3 bases: TGTGCCAGCAGCTCCTTGGGGACAGGGGCGTCAGATACGCAGTATTTT. It encodes CASSSLGTGASDTQYF. V and J are TRBV5-6 and TRBJ2-3; 10 bases map to TRBD1. The germline CDR1 and CDR2 sequences are SGHDT and YYEEEE. J gave up 4 bases and V 3 bases, and 8 bases lay outside the gene matches. The CDR3 contains 16 residues.

This clone appeared a few times. The chain carries TRBV7-3 and TRBJ2-1; D perhaps matches TRBD2 (7 bases). Germline loops: CDR1 SGHTA, CDR2 FQGTGA. This CDR3 is 16 amino acids long. The V and J ends lost 5 bases and 6 bases respectively, with 20 bases between them. In DNA, the CDR3 is TGTGCCAGCAGCCCGAATGGACTAGGGGGGGGCAATGAGCAGTTCTTC. It codes for CASSPNGLGGGNEQFF.

The rearrangement uses TRBV7-9 and TRBJ2-7, with a weak D call TRBD2 (5 bases). V dropped 2 bases and J dropped 4 bases, with 12 bases sitting between them. The CDR3 has 14 residues. The germline CDR1 and CDR2 sequences are SEHNR and FQNEAQ (reference sequence). The CDR3 sequence is CASSLRGAGYEQYF. CDR3 DNA: TGTGCCAGCAGCTTAAGAGGCGCGGGTTACGAGCAGTACTTC.

V usage is TRBV7-9 and J usage is TRBJ1-3; D uncertain. This CDR3 contains 14 residues. Trimming stripped 1 base from V and 4 bases from J, with 8 bases between. CDR1 is SEHNR, CDR2 FQNEAQ, per germline (reference sequence). CDR3 nucleotides: TGTGCCAGCAGCTTAGACCTCGGGGGAAACACCATATATTTT. This gives the protein CASSLDLGGNTIYF. The full variable domain, in which reference TRBV7-9 and TRBJ1-3 provide the parts outside the CDR3, is DTGVSQNPRHKITKRGQNVTFRCDPISEHNRLYWYRQTLGQGPEFLTYFQNEAQLEKSRLLSDRFSAERPKGSFSTLEIQRTEQGDSAMYLCASSLDLGGNTIYFGEGSWLTVV.

As DNA, the CDR3 is TGTGCCAGCAGCCGCATGGGCAGGGGGGGCTACACCTTC. Translated: CASSRMGRGGYTF. The chain is built from TRBV14 and TRBJ1-2; 7 nucleotides align to TRBD1. Germline values: CDR1 SGHDN, CDR2 FVKESK. This CDR3 has 13 amino acids. After removal of 4 bases from V and 8 bases from J, the junction contained 7 bases not matched to a gene.

The genes are TRBV27 and TRBJ2-7; 8 bases align to TRBD2. This CDR3 comprises 17 residues. The germline V gene has CDR1 MNHEY and CDR2 SMNVEV (reference sequence). With V trimmed by 4 bases and J by 2 bases, 13 bases remained unmatched. This CDR3 is CASSSRVGLGVPYEQYF. The CDR3 DNA reads TGTGCCAGCAGTTCAAGGGTGGGACTAGGGGTGCCCTACGAGCAGTACTTC.

The rearrangement joins TRBV4-1 to TRBJ2-3, with D unresolved. The V and J ends lost 1 base and 1 base respectively, with 9 bases between them. There are 15 residues in the CDR3. Germline V gene lookup returns CDR1 MGHRA and CDR2 YSYEKL. The CDR3 loop is CASSQAQVGTDTQYF. DNA for the CDR3: TGCGCCAGCAGCCAAGCCCAGGTGGGCACAGATACGCAGTATTTT.

V is TRBV5-4 and J is TRBJ2-7; D is possibly TRBD1 (6 bases). The germline V gene encodes CDR1 SGHNT and CDR2 YYREEE (reference sequence). Deletions cut 4 bases from V and 3 bases from J, with 11 bases between. The CDR3 consists of 13 residues. The CDR3 nucleotides are TGTGCCAGCAGCCGAAAGGACAGCTACGAGCAGTACTTC. It is translated as CASSRKDSYEQYF.

V and J are TRBV6-1 and TRBJ1-6, with 8 bases lining up with TRBD1. Germline V gene lookup returns CDR1 MNHNS and CDR2 SASEGT. J gave up 7 bases and V 5 bases, and 7 bases lay outside the gene matches. The CDR3 extends over 15 amino acids. DNA for the CDR3: TGTGCCAGCAGTCCCGGACAGGGTCAGAATTCACCCCTCCACTTT. Encoded protein: CASSPGQGQNSPLHF.

The chain couples TRBV5-5 to TRBJ1-2, with TRBD1 identical over 9 bases. CDR1 is SGHKS and CDR2 is YYEKEE in the germline V gene (reference sequence). The J segment lost 2 bases and the V segment lost 4 bases, leaving 3 bases of the junction unmatched. The CDR3 consists of 14 residues. The CDR3 loop reads CASSMGQGNYGYTF. For the CDR3, the DNA is TGTGCCAGCAGCATGGGACAGGGAAACTATGGCTACACCTTC.

The chain carries TRBV11-2 and TRBJ2-1; no clear D gene. The CDR3 totals 14 residues. CDR1 is SGHAT, CDR2 FQNNGV, per germline. V lost 2 bases and J lost 8, with 13 bases in between. The CDR3 nucleotides are TGTGCCAGCAGCTTAAGAGGTACGCTAGATGAGCAGTTCTTC. Residues: CASSLRGTLDEQFF.

The chain has TRBV5-1 and TRBJ2-1, with 10 bases that match TRBD2. The CDR3 runs 17 residues. CDR1 SGHRS and CDR2 YFSETQ come from the germline V gene. V was clipped by 2 bases and J by 2 bases; unmatched bases: 7. The CDR3 protein is CASSFRLAGSTYNEQFF. The DNA for the CDR3 is TGCGCCAGCAGCTTCCGACTAGCGGGCTCCACCTACAATGAGCAGTTCTTC.